A single sample is the source of the 13 T cell receptor beta chains below, sequenced in a study of response to subunit inactivated influenza vaccine. TCRdb re-called the RT-PCR reads with MiXCR, one entry per CDR3 protein. This sample has roughly 500,000 distinct CDR3 sequences, with approximately 16% found just once. The starting material was CD4+ T cells sorted from PBMCs, obtained around 25 months after vaccination. These receptor sequences come from a man aged 50 to 69 who received an inactivated influenza vaccine.

This clonotype was seen a handful of times. The chain couples TRBV6-5 to TRBJ2-5; TRBD1 agrees at 9 bases. This CDR3 comprises 19 residues. The V gene end was trimmed by 0 bases and the J gene end by 2 bases; junction bases not matched to a gene: 13. Germline V lookup: CDR1 MNHEY, CDR2 SVGAGI. CDR3: CASSYSWNRGRHLQETQYF. CDR3 DNA sequence: TGTGCCAGCAGTTACTCATGGAACAGGGGGCGGCATCTTCAAGAGACCCAGTACTTC.

This clonotype showed up just a few times. V gene TRBV20-1 combines with J gene TRBJ2-3, with TRBD1 as a possible D gene (6 bases). This CDR3 has 14 amino acids. Germline CDR1 DFQATT, CDR2 SNEGSKA (reference sequence). V lost 5 bases, J lost 5 bases, and 17 bases lay in between. CDR3 sequence (DNA): TGCAGTGCTGGTCCGGGACACTCCATAGATACGCAGTATTTT. Translation gives CSAGPGHSIDTQYF.

The rearrangement joins TRBV5-1 to TRBJ2-2, with 10 bases that match TRBD2. V dropped 2 bases and J dropped 4; count of bases not matched to a gene: 5. This CDR3 comprises 16 residues. Germline loops: CDR1 SGHRS, CDR2 YFSETQ. CDR3 in DNA: TGCGCCAGCAGCTTTGTCCTAGCGGGGGCCACCGGGGAGCTGTTTTTT. This translates into CASSFVLAGATGELFF.

The table lists this clonotype with a few counts. The chain couples TRBV28 to TRBJ1-6, with D maybe TRBD1 (6 bases). CDR3 size: 15 residues. The V end lost 3 bases, the J end lost 11 bases, and 17 bases lay between the germline ends. The germline gives CDR1 MDHEN, CDR2 SYDVKM. The DNA for the CDR3 is TGTGCCAGCAGTTTGGGCGCTCAGGGGATTGCACCCCTCCACTTT. Its translation is CASSLGAQGIAPLHF.

This chain uses TRBV27 with TRBJ2-7, with D tentatively TRBD2 (7 bases). This CDR3 has 14 amino acids. The V end lost 3 bases, the J end lost 3 bases, and 12 bases lay between the germline ends. CDR1 is MNHEY, CDR2 SMNVEV, per germline (reference sequence). This chain's CDR3 is CASSFKGGIYEQYF. DNA for the CDR3: TGTGCCAGCAGTTTTAAGGGGGGGATCTACGAGCAGTACTTC.

Only a few counts were recorded for this clonotype. The gene calls are TRBV6-1 and TRBJ2-4; 7 bases are shared with TRBD1. Losses at the gene ends were 6 bases for V and 9 bases for J; bases not matched to a gene: 11. This CDR3 spans 14 amino acids. From germline, CDR1 is MNHNS and CDR2 SASEGT. DNA for the CDR3: TGTGCCAGCAGAGATGGGGCAGGGGGATTCATTCAGTACTTC. This encodes CASRDGAGGFIQYF.

This clonotype was found a few times. The V and J genes are TRBV4-1 and TRBJ1-2; 10 bases fit TRBD1. Per the germline V gene, CDR1 is MGHRA and CDR2 is YSYEKL. The CDR3 length is 15 residues. V shed 0 bases, J shed 5 bases, and the junction held 3 bases outside the gene matches. The chain's CDR3 is CASSQEGQGKYGYTF. DNA of the CDR3: TGCGCCAGCAGCCAAGAGGGACAGGGGAAGTATGGCTACACCTTC.

The chain has TRBV20-1 and TRBJ2-5, with TRBD2 as a possible D gene (6 bases). Germline loops: CDR1 DFQATT, CDR2 SNEGSKA (reference sequence). This CDR3 is built from 14 residues. V gave up 3 bases and J gave up 1 base, with 12 bases separating them. CDR3 amino acids: CSASRLGGQETQYF. The CDR3 nucleotides are TGCAGTGCTAGCCGACTAGGAGGCCAAGAGACCCAGTACTTC.

This clonotype was seen a handful of times. The rearrangement links TRBV6-1 to TRBJ2-7; 8 bases line up with TRBD1. The CDR3 runs to 15 residues. Germline V CDR1 and CDR2: MNHNS, SASEGT. V lost 7 bases, J lost 0 bases, and 8 bases stayed unmatched. The CDR3 here is CASTARDRSSYEQYF. The CDR3, as DNA: TGTGCCAGCACCGCCCGGGACAGGAGCTCCTACGAGCAGTACTTC.

The V call is TRBV4-2, the J call TRBJ2-2; TRBD1 aligns across 9 bases. J lost 5 bases, V lost 4 bases, and 11 bases had no gene match. In germline, CDR1 is LGHNA, CDR2 YNFKEQ. The CDR3 has 17 amino acids. CDR3 sequence: CASSRTGGARSTGELFF. The CDR3 region has the DNA TGTGCCAGCAGCCGTACAGGGGGCGCGAGGAGTACCGGGGAGCTGTTTTTT.

This clonotype was found a few times. The chain recombines TRBV20-1 with TRBJ1-1, with D unresolved. The germline V and J ends were trimmed by 0 bases and 5 bases, with 13 bases remaining between them. The CDR3 totals 14 residues. Per germline, CDR1 DFQATT and CDR2 SNEGSKA (reference sequence). Here the CDR3 DNA reads TGCAGTGCTAGAGATGGAAGTTATACAACTGAAGCTTTCTTT. As protein: CSARDGSYTTEAFF.

The chain recombines TRBV6-2 or TRBV6-3 with TRBJ2-5, with 8 bases identical to TRBD1. V lost 6 bases and J lost 5; bases outside the gene matches: 8. In germline, CDR1 is MNHEY, CDR2 SVGEGT. The CDR3 is 14 amino acids. The CDR3 nucleotides read TGTGCCAGCAGCCACGGACAGGGACCGGAGACCCAGTACTTC. Protein sequence: CASSHGQGPETQYF.

The V and J genes are TRBV29-1 and TRBJ2-5, with D possibly being TRBD1 or TRBD2 (5 bases each). Germline V gene sequence: CDR1 SQVTM, CDR2 ANQGSEA. Trimming left V 4 bases short and J 4 bases short, with 10 bases between. The CDR3 covers 12 residues. CDR3 nucleotide sequence: TGCAGCGTTGGGAAGGGGAGAGAGACCCAGTACTTC. Translation gives CSVGKGRETQYF.